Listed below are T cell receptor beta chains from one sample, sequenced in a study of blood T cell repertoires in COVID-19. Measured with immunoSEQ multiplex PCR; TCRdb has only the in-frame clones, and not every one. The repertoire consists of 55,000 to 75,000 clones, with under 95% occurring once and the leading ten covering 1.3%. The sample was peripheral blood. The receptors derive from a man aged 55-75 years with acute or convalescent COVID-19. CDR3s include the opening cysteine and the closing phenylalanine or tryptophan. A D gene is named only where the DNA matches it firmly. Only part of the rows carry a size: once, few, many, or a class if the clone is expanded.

CDR3: CASSPPHLISGNTIYF; DNA: TGTGCCAGCTCACCCCCTCACCTAATCTCTGGAAACACCATATATTTT; D: .; size: .; V: TRBV18; J: TRBJ1-3
CDR3: CASSPQTGQGKNTGELFF; DNA: TGTGCCAGCAGCCCCCAGACCGGACAGGGGAAAAACACCGGGGAGCTGTTTTTT; D: TRBD1; size: .; V: TRBV11-3; J: TRBJ2-2
CDR3: CASSPDRDRGQHTQYF; DNA: TGTGCCAGTAGCCCTGACCGGGACAGGGGGCAACATACGCAGTATTTT; D: TRBD1; size: .; V: TRBV19; J: TRBJ2-3
CDR3: CASSIGTEQFF; DNA: TGCGCCAGCAGCATCGGGACAGAACAGTTCTTC; D: TRBD1; size: .; V: TRBV5-1; J: TRBJ2-1
CDR3: CSVAPRLGTIYF; DNA: TGCAGCGTTGCCCCCAGACTAGGCACCATATATTTT; D: .; size: .; V: TRBV29-1; J: TRBJ1-3
CDR3: CASSLARGRRDTQYF; DNA: TGCGCCAGCAGCTTGGCCAGGGGGCGCAGAGATACGCAGTATTTT; D: TRBD1; size: few; V: TRBV5-1; J: TRBJ2-3
CDR3: CASSWADGEETQYF; DNA: TGTGCCAGCAGTTGGGCGGACGGGGAAGAGACCCAGTACTTC; D: .; size: .; V: TRBV27; J: TRBJ2-5
CDR3: CASSDINWGTGNSPLHF; DNA: TGTGCCAGCAGTGATATTAACTGGGGGACAGGGAATTCACCCCTCCACTTT; D: TRBD1; size: .; V: TRBV6-1; J: TRBJ1-6
CDR3: CASSIRTSGGPNEQFF; DNA: TGTGCCAGCAGCATACGGACTAGCGGGGGGCCCAATGAGCAGTTCTTC; D: TRBD2; size: .; V: TRBV3-1/TRBV3-2; J: TRBJ2-1
CDR3: CATSRRRGQGDTQYF; DNA: TGTGCCACTTCTCGGCGGAGGGGGCAGGGAGATACGCAGTATTTT; D: .; size: .; V: TRBV24-1; J: TRBJ2-3
CDR3: CASSLEKGKNTEAFF; DNA: TGTGCCAGCAGCTTAGAAAAGGGGAAGAACACTGAAGCTTTCTTT; D: .; size: .; V: TRBV7-9; J: TRBJ1-1
CDR3: CASSVGRATNEKLFF; DNA: TGTGCCAGCAGCGTAGGCCGAGCAACTAATGAAAAACTGTTTTTT; D: .; size: .; V: TRBV9; J: TRBJ1-4
CDR3: CASSLWGRENSPLHF; DNA: TGTGCCAGCAGCCTTTGGGGCAGGGAAAATTCACCCCTCCACTTT; D: .; size: .; V: TRBV5-6; J: TRBJ1-6
CDR3: CASSAGEGYNEQFF; DNA: TGTGCCTCCTCGGCTGGGGAGGGCTACAATGAGCAGTTCTTC; D: TRBD2; size: once; V: TRBV30; J: TRBJ2-1
CDR3: CASSLQGPTNEKLFF; DNA: TGCGCCAGCAGCCTACAGGGACCCACTAATGAAAAACTGTTTTTT; D: .; size: .; V: TRBV5-1; J: TRBJ1-4
CDR3: CASSIKGSSNQPQHF; DNA: TGTGCCAGTAGTATAAAAGGGAGTAGCAATCAGCCCCAGCATTTT; D: .; size: .; V: TRBV19; J: TRBJ1-5
CDR3: CASSVAAGSNSPLHF; DNA: TGTGCCAGCAGCGTAGCGGCGGGTTCTAATTCACCCCTCCACTTT; D: .; size: .; V: TRBV9; J: TRBJ1-6
CDR3: CASSRNEQPQHF; DNA: TGTGCCAGCAGTCGAAACGAGCAGCCCCAGCATTTT; D: .; size: .; V: TRBV12-3/TRBV12-4; J: TRBJ1-5
CDR3: CASSQEWRVSHEQYF; DNA: TGTGCCAGCAGCCAAGAGTGGAGGGTCTCCCACGAGCAGTACTTC; D: .; size: .; V: TRBV3-1/TRBV3-2; J: TRBJ2-7
CDR3: CASSFRGGATEQFF; DNA: TGTGCCAGCAGCTTTCGCGGGGGGGCCACTGAGCAGTTCTTC; D: TRBD2; size: .; V: TRBV11-3; J: TRBJ2-1
CDR3: CASSTPSRGYEQYF; DNA: TGTGCCAGCAGCACTCCTTCACGGGGCTACGAGCAGTACTTC; D: .; size: .; V: TRBV6-2/TRBV6-3; J: TRBJ2-7
CDR3: CASGPGGHNTEAFF; DNA: TGTGCCAGTGGGCCCGGAGGGCACAACACTGAAGCTTTCTTT; D: .; size: .; V: TRBV19; J: TRBJ1-1
CDR3: CASSLRGGGDTEAFF; DNA: TGTGCCAGCAGCTTACGGGGGGGCGGTGACACTGAAGCTTTCTTT; D: .; size: .; V: TRBV7-3; J: TRBJ1-1
CDR3: CASSQRTGNVEAFF; DNA: TGTGCCAGCAGCCAACGGACAGGGAACGTTGAAGCTTTCTTT; D: TRBD1; size: .; V: TRBV7-8; J: TRBJ1-1
CDR3: CASSPSGTSKLLNTEAFF; DNA: TGTGCCAGCAGCCCCTCCGGGACATCAAAACTATTGAACACTGAAGCTTTCTTT; D: .; size: .; V: TRBV7-3; J: TRBJ1-1
CDR3: CASSQTSGGANEQFF; DNA: TGTGCCAGCAGTCAGACTAGCGGGGGGGCGAATGAGCAGTTCTTC; D: TRBD2; size: medium-sized; V: TRBV6-5; J: TRBJ2-1
CDR3: CASSAGTSGADEQYF; DNA: TGTGCCAGCAGCGCAGGGACTAGCGGGGCCGACGAGCAGTACTTC; D: TRBD2; size: .; V: TRBV9; J: TRBJ2-7